This T cell receptor beta chain was sequenced in a study of shared clonotypes between healthy human individuals. Deep-level running was used for the assay. Unsorted PBMC replicate PCRs used 250 to 300 ng DNA, 32,000 or so T cell genomes. Unsorted PBMC DNA sequencing spanned ten immunoSEQ deep assay plates. The method was immunoSEQ multiplex PCR; TCRdb's version includes in-frame clones alone and lacks a portion of them. The sample lists fewer than 650,000 clones; around 80% were seen once. The CDR3 length is 14 residues. In germline, CDR1 is SQVTM, CDR2 ANQGSEA. V shed 7 bases, J shed 0 bases, and the junction held 6 bases outside the gene matches. In this sample, this clone turned up a few times.

The sequencing input was PBMCs. This rearrangement joins TRBV29-1 to TRBJ2-3; 8 bases map to TRBD1. This sequence originates from a woman aged 35 to 49 in good health. Some clones in this sample may be carry-over from other donors' samples. The CDR3 coding sequence is TGCAGCGCTGACAGGGGACCCAGCACAGATACGCAGTATTTT. It codes for CSADRGPSTDTQYF.